This T cell receptor beta chain was captured in a study of type 1 regulatory T cells. CDR1 and CDR2 (germline): SEHNR, FQNEAQ (reference sequence). Trimming took off 3 bases at V and 4 bases at J, with 18 bases between the two ends. The CDR3 totals 16 residues. TCRdb recomputed calls from the reads with MiXCR, one row per CDR3 protein. Of approximately 90,000 distinct CDR3 sequences in the sample, roughly 31% are singletons; the top ten hold 2% to 2.5%. The sequenced material came from CD4+ T cells, either the whole sample or a sorted fraction (not recorded which). The chain recombines TRBV7-9 with TRBJ1-1; tentative D call: TRBD1 (6 bases). This TCR was sampled from a human donor in good health. The DNA for the CDR3 is TGTGCCAGCAGCTTTAGTCTCAGGGGTAAGGGCACTGAAGCTTTCTTT. Protein: CASSFSLRGKGTEAFF.